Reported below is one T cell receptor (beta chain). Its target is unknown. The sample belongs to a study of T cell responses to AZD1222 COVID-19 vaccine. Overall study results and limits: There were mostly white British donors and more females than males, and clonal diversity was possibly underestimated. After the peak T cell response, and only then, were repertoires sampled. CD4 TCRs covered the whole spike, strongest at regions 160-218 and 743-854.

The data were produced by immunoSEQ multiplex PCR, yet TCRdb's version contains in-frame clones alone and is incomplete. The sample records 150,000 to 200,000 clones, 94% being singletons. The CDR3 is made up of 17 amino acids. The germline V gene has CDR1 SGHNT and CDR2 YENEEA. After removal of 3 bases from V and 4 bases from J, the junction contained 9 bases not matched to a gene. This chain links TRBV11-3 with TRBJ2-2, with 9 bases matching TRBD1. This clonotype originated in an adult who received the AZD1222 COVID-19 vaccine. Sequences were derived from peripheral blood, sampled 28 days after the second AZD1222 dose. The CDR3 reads CASSFGTGTGPTGELFF. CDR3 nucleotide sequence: TGTGCCAGCAGCTTTGGGACCGGGACAGGGCCCACCGGGGAGCTGTTTTTT.